This TCR beta chain is drawn from a study of blood T cell repertoires in COVID-19. Clones were read by immunoSEQ multiplex PCR, and TCRdb kept only the in-frame ones, dropping some. The data show 80,000 or so clones, with about four fifths seen just once and 30% to 45% held by the top ten. The receptor was derived from a woman between 70 and 85 years old with acute or convalescent COVID-19. Material: peripheral blood.

The CDR3 here is CASSHGLAGGPINIQYF. CDR3 nucleotides: TGTGCCAGCAGTCACGGACTAGCGGGAGGGCCGATAAACATTCAGTACTTC. V and J are TRBV25-1 and TRBJ2-4; 15 bases map to TRBD2. Germline CDR1 MGHDK, CDR2 SYGVNS. CDR3 length equals 17 residues. V was clipped by 5 bases and J by 6 bases; unmatched bases: 8.